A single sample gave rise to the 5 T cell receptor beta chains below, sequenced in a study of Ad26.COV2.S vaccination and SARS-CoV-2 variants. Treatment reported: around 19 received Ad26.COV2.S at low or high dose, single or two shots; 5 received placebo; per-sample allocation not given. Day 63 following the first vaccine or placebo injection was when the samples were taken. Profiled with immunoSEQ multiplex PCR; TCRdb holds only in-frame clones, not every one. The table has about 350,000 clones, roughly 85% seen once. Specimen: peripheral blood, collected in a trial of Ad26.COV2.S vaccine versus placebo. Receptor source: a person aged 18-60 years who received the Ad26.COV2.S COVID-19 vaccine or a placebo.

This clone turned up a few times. The CDR3 coding sequence is TGCGCCAGCAGCCTTCAGGGGGCGGGAGTAAACGAGCAGTACTTC. It specifies CASSLQGAGVNEQYF. The rearrangement joins TRBV4-3 to TRBJ2-7; D is possibly TRBD1 (8 bases). Trimming removed 4 bases from V and 5 bases from J, with 18 bases in between. CDR1 and CDR2 from the germline V gene are LGHNA and YSLEER. The CDR3 loop spans 15 amino acids.

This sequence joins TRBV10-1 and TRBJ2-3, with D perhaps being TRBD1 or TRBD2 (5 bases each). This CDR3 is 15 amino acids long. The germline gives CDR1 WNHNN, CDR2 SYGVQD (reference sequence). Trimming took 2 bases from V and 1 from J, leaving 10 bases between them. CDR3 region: CASSEPGTRTDTQYF. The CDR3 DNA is TGCGCCAGCAGTGAGCCCGGGACCCGCACAGATACGCAGTATTTT.

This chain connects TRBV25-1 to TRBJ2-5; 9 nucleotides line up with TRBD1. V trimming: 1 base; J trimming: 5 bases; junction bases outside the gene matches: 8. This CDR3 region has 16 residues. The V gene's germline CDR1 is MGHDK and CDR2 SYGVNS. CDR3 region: CASSEFRQGGSETQYF. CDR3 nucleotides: TGTGCCAGCAGTGAATTCAGACAGGGGGGGAGCGAGACCCAGTACTTC.

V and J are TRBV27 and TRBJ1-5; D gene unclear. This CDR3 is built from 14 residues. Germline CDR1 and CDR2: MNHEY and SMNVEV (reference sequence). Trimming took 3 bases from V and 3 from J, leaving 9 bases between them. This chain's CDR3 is CASSFRGLNQPQHF. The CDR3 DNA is TGTGCCAGCAGTTTTCGAGGCCTCAATCAGCCCCAGCATTTT.

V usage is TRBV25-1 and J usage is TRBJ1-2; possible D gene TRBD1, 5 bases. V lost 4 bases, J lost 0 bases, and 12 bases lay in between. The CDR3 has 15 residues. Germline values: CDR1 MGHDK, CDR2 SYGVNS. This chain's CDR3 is CASSVTGNANYGYTF. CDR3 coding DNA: TGTGCCAGCAGTGTCACAGGCAATGCTAACTATGGCTACACCTTC.